This paragraph reports one T cell receptor beta chain. The target antigen is unknown. This specimen belongs to a study of T cell repertoires in cytomegalovirus infection. Findings of the study overall: Cumulative public TCR beta family frequency identified CMV carriers with the relevant HLA. HLA-C-restricted TCR beta clonotypes specific for CMV led the ex vivo response.

Germline CDR1 and CDR2: KGHSH and LQKENI. CDR3 length equals 14 residues. V was shortened by 4 bases and J by 3 bases, with 12 bases between the two germline ends. TCRdb re-called the reads through MiXCR, storing one row per CDR3 protein. Found here are 300,000 to 400,000 distinct CDR3 sequences, around 18% of them singletons; the top ten hold 7.5% to 9.5%. V is TRBV18 and J is TRBJ1-1; D perhaps matches TRBD1 (6 bases). Sequenced material: PBMCs. This sequence was found in a human donor in good health (CMV status not recorded). Some clones in this sample may be carry-over from other donors' samples. The CDR3 here is CASSQKGEDTEAFF. DNA for the CDR3: TGTGCCAGCTCACAGAAGGGGGAGGACACTGAAGCTTTCTTT.